The source of this TCR beta chain is a study of cytomegalovirus exposure and HLA in healthy donors. A word on this clone: Its target is unknown.

The PCR employed 60 Vbeta primers together with 13 Jbeta primers. Measured with immunoSEQ multiplex PCR; TCRdb has only the in-frame clones, and not every one. The table has about 98,000 clones, about 74% seen once. V lost 4 bases and J lost 6, with 22 bases in between. This CDR3 has 16 amino acids. Germline CDR1 and CDR2: MNHNS and SASEGT. Whole-study results and caveats: Cytomegalovirus status was reportedly diagnosed by the classifier with high specificity and sensitivity. Cytomegalovirus-associated TCR beta chains were listed, numbering 150 to 200.

Sequencing input: PBMCs. This TCR came from a man aged 55 to 70 in good health and CMV-seropositive. This rearrangement joins TRBV6-1 to TRBJ2-7; possibly TRBD1 for D (6 bases). For the CDR3, the DNA is TGTGCCAGCAGTGCACGGCAGGGGATGGAATCGCTCGAGCAGTACTTC. Protein sequence: CASSARQGMESLEQYF.